These T cell receptor beta chains were read from a single sample in a study of cytomegalovirus exposure and HLA in healthy donors. Method: immunoSEQ multiplex PCR; TCRdb's copy keeps in-frame clones and lacks some. Among about 130,000 clones listed, around 80% were seen once. Sequenced sample: PBMCs. The origin of the receptors is a man under 40 in good health. Each CDR3 is given with its conserved first and last residue. The order of the fields is CDR3 length, clone size, V gene, CDR3 protein. Clone sizes are given selectively: once, few, many, or a class where the clone is expanded.

>13|.|TRBV19
CASSISGQGGEYF
>16|.|TRBV9
CASSVSSTSGRGEQFF
>14|.|TRBV4-1
CASSPGLPTGELFF
>14|.|TRBV27
CASSPRQIFYGYTF
>13|once|TRBV28
CASRQGSWDEAFF
>13|.|TRBV5-6
CASSLFRGYEQYF
>17|.|TRBV27
CASSLNPVLLPNTEAFF
>16|.|TRBV30
CAWSVPRQGLDTEAFF
>15|.|TRBV6-4
CASSDSGTAAGGYTF
>16|once|TRBV11-2
CASSTPTSGSSYEQYF
>13|.|TRBV7-9
CSSRQGSSYEQYF
>15|.|TRBV5-5
CASSLGGTGNTEAFF
>16|.|TRBV5-4
CASSLDLGQGRYGYTF
>15|.|TRBV9
CASSVEGGSTDTQYF
>14|.|TRBV6-5
CASSVGTSGETQYF
>15|.|TRBV21-1
CASSKVAAQNTEAFF
>15|.|TRBV10-1
CASSEGGTGGSEQYF
>15|.|TRBV14
CASSQGLAGGGEQFF
>14|.|TRBV4-3
CASSPHWRADTQYF
>12|few|TRBV29-1
CSVVGVGNEQFF